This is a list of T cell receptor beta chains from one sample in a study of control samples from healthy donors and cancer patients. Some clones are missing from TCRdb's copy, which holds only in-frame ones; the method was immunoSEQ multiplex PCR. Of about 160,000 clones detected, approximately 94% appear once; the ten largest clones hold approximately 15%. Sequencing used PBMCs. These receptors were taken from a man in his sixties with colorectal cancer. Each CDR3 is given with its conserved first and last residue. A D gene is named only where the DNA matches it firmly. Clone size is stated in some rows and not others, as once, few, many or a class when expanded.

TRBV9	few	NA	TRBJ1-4	CASSLSSGTSGEKLFF	TGTGCCAGCAGCCTTTCTTCCGGGACCTCCGGGGAAAAACTGTTTTTT
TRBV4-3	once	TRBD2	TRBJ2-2	CASSYSGGRGTGELFF	TGCGCCAGCAGTTATAGCGGGGGGAGGGGCACCGGGGAGCTGTTTTTT
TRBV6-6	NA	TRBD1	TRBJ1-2	CASSPRGRGNYGYTF	TGTGCCAGCAGTCCTAGGGGGCGAGGCAACTATGGCTACACCTTC
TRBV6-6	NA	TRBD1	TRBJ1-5	CASRAGQGRPQHF	TGTGCCAGCAGGGCCGGACAGGGACGGCCCCAGCATTTT
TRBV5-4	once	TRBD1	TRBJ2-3	CASSPVPGQGADTQYF	TGTGCCAGCAGTCCCGTCCCGGGACAGGGGGCAGATACGCAGTATTTT
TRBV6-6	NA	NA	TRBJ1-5	CASNLSDGPQHF	TGTGCCAGCAATCTCAGCGATGGGCCCCAGCATTTT
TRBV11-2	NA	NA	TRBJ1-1	CASSLGGGNVPNTEAFF	TGTGCCAGCAGCTTAGGAGGAGGGAACGTTCCGAACACTGAAGCTTTCTTT
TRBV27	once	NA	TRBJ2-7	CASTTWAGSYEQYF	TGTGCCAGCACCACTTGGGCAGGGTCCTACGAGCAGTACTTC
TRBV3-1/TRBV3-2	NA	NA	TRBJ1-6	CASSQQGNSPLHF	TGTGCCAGCAGCCAACAGGGAAATTCACCCCTCCACTTT
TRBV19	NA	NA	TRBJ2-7	CASSPSLGSGEQYF	TGTGCCAGTAGTCCCTCTTTAGGGTCGGGTGAGCAGTACTTC
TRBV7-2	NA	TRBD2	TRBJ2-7	CASSLTSGGDFVYEQYF	TGTGCCAGCAGCTTAACTAGCGGGGGGGATTTCGTGTACGAGCAGTACTTC
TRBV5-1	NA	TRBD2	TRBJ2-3	CASSLEGGLAVGAGTQYF	TGCGCCAGCAGCTTGGAGGGGGGACTAGCGGTGGGCGCAGGTACGCAGTATTTT
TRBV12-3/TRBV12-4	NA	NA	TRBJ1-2	CASSLGGYYGYTF	TGTGCCAGCAGTTTGGGGGGCTACTATGGCTACACCTTC
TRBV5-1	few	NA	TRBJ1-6	CASSSSTGNPLHF	TGCGCCAGCAGCTCGTCTACAGGGAACCCCCTCCACTTT
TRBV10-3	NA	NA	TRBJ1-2	CAISEGWAATNYGYTF	TGTGCCATCAGTGAGGGATGGGCAGCGACAAACTATGGCTACACCTTC
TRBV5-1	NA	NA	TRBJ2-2	CASSMAYLQFANTGELFF	TGCGCCAGCAGCATGGCTTACTTACAATTCGCGAACACCGGGGAGCTGTTTTTT
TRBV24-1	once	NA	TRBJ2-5	CATSDLRVRQETQYF	TGTGCCACCAGTGATTTGAGGGTCCGGCAAGAGACCCAGTACTTC
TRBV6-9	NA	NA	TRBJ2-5	CASSYPTEWETQYF	TGTGCCAGCAGTTATCCGACGGAGTGGGAGACCCAGTACTTC
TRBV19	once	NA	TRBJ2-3	CASSSEGLDTQYF	TGTGCCAGTAGTTCCGAGGGCCTTGATACGCAGTATTTT
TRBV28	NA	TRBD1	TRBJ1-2	CASSPQGTASNYGYTF	TGTGCCAGCAGTCCGCAAGGGACAGCCTCTAACTATGGCTACACCTTC
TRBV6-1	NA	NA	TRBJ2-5	CASSERRQVETQYF	TGTGCCAGCAGTGAAAGGAGGCAGGTAGAGACCCAGTACTTC
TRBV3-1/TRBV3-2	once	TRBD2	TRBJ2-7	CASSQRTSGGSSYEQYF	TGTGCCAGCAGCCAACGGACTAGCGGGGGGAGCTCCTACGAGCAGTACTTC
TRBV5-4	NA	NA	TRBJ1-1	CASSLGQGLENTEAFF	TGTGCCAGCAGCTTGGGGCAGGGGCTGGAGAACACTGAAGCTTTCTTT
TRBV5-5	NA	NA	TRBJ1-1	CASSPPGGGLAFF	TGTGCCAGCAGCCCCCCGGGGGGCGGGTTGGCTTTCTTT
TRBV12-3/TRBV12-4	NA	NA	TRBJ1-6	CASSPGTYSPLHF	TGTGCCAGCAGTCCAGGGACATACTCACCCCTCCACTTT
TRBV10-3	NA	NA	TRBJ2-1	CAISESRQGHEQFF	TGTGCCATCAGTGAGTCGAGGCAGGGACATGAGCAGTTCTTC
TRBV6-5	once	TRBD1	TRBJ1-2	CASSYSGTGFYGYTF	TGTGCCAGCAGTTACTCGGGGACAGGGTTCTATGGCTACACCTTC
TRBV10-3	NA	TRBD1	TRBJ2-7	CAISGVPGQGADEQYF	TGTGCCATCAGTGGCGTCCCAGGACAGGGGGCGGACGAGCAGTACTTC
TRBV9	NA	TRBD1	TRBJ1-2	CASSVGSGRGLDGYTF	TGTGCCAGCAGCGTAGGCAGTGGCAGGGGGCTGGATGGCTACACCTTC
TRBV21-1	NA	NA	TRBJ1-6	CASSPRTGHNSPLHF	TGTGCCAGCAGCCCCAGGACGGGACATAATTCACCCCTCCACTTT
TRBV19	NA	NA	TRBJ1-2	CASSIDLFTGSGYTF	TGTGCCAGTAGTATAGATCTATTTACAGGTTCCGGCTACACCTTC
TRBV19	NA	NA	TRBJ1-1	CASNLVPNTEAFF	TGTGCCAGTAATTTGGTCCCGAACACTGAAGCTTTCTTT
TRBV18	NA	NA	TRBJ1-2	CASSPGVGAPGGIRYGYTF	TGTGCCAGCTCACCAGGGGTTGGTGCTCCTGGGGGGATTAGATATGGCTACACCTTC
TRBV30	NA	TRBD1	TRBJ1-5	CAWSVQKGQGFRNQPQHF	TGTGCCTGGAGTGTACAAAAGGGACAGGGTTTTAGAAATCAGCCCCAGCATTTT
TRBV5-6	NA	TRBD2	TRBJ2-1	CASSSGGGGLYNEQFF	TGTGCCAGCAGCTCGGGAGGCGGGGGGCTTTACAATGAGCAGTTCTTC
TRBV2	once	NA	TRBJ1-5	CASSDLQGRQPQHF	TGTGCCAGCAGTGACCTACAGGGTCGACAGCCCCAGCATTTT
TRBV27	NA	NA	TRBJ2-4	CASGLSPRPEGIQYF	TGTGCCAGCGGCTTGTCCCCTAGACCAGAGGGCATTCAGTACTTC
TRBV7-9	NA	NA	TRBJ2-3	CASSPRDSTDTQYF	TGTGCCAGCAGCCCCCGGGACAGCACAGATACGCAGTATTTT
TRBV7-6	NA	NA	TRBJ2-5	CASSLMDSQETQYF	TGTGCCAGCAGCTTAATGGACTCCCAAGAGACCCAGTACTTC
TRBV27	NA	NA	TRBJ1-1	CASSLNGGDVNTEAFF	TGTGCCAGCAGTTTAAACGGGGGGGATGTGAACACTGAAGCTTTCTTT
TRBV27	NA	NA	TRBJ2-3	CASSQVASDTQYF	TGTGCCAGCAGTCAAGTAGCGTCGGATACGCAGTATTTT